These 23 T cell receptor beta chains came from one sample sequenced in a study of blood T cell repertoires in COVID-19. The method was immunoSEQ multiplex PCR; TCRdb's version includes in-frame clones alone and lacks a portion of them. The sample has about 42,000 clones, around 83% seen once. The sample consisted of peripheral blood. These TCRs come from a woman in her seventies in a cohort sampled during active COVID-19.

CDR3 nucleotides: TGTGCCAGCAGTCCGGCCGTGAGAGTCCTAGGTGGCTACACCTTC. Amino acids: CASSPAVRVLGGYTF. J is TRBJ1-2 and V is TRBV28; D unclear. The CDR3 loop spans 15 amino acids. Trimming removed 5 bases from V and 7 bases from J, with 20 bases in between. Germline-derived CDR1 and CDR2 are MDHEN and SYDVKM.

CDR3 bases: TGTGCCAGCAGCCCGTATGGGAGTTACAATGAGCAGTTCTTC. It translates to CASSPYGSYNEQFF. The chain combines TRBV7-3 with TRBJ2-1; D may be TRBD2 (5 bases). CDR3 length: 14 amino acids. The V gene's germline CDR1 is SGHTA and CDR2 FQGTGA. With 5 bases removed from V and 4 bases from J, the gap between germline ends came to 12 bases.

CDR3 sequence: CASSQVSGVWEKLFF. The CDR3 DNA is TGCGCCAGCAGCCAAGTATCAGGGGTTTGGGAAAAACTGTTTTTT. V is TRBV4-1 and J is TRBJ1-4, with D maybe TRBD1 (6 bases). Deletions cut 1 base from V and 8 bases from J, with 14 bases between. This CDR3 is 15 amino acids long. CDR1 and CDR2 from the germline V gene are MGHRA and YSYEKL.

This chain joins TRBV28 and TRBJ1-1, with TRBD1 identical over 7 bases. Germline CDR1 reads MDHEN; CDR2 reads SYDVKM. The CDR3 consists of 14 residues. The V and J ends lost 4 bases and 5 bases, in that order; junction bases with no gene match: 7. CDR3 nucleotide sequence: TGTGCCAGCAGTTCGGAGGGGGCTCGTACTGAAGCTTTCTTT. Amino acids: CASSSEGARTEAFF.

The chain joins TRBV27 to TRBJ2-2, with TRBD2 matching 9 bases. V lost 5 bases and J lost 2; bases outside the gene matches: 9. Germline V gene lookup returns CDR1 MNHEY and CDR2 SMNVEV (reference sequence). The CDR3 is 17 residues long. The DNA for the CDR3 is TGTGCCAGCAGTCCTTGGGTAGCGGGGGCAAACACCGGGGAGCTGTTTTTT. It encodes CASSPWVAGANTGELFF.

This clone was observed many times. The chain recombines TRBV5-6 with TRBJ1-3; D perhaps matches TRBD1 (5 bases). In germline, CDR1 is SGHDT, CDR2 YYEEEE. The CDR3 runs 14 residues. V lost 3 bases and J 9 bases, leaving 16 bases between the germline ends. CDR3 nucleotide sequence: TGTGCCAGCAGCTCTTCTGGCTTCGGGGGCACCATATATTTT. This translates into CASSSSGFGGTIYF.

The chain is built from TRBV5-1 and TRBJ2-7; 9 bases line up with TRBD1. The ends lost 4 bases at V and 6 bases at J; junction bases unmatched: 11. Per germline, CDR1 SGHRS and CDR2 YFSETQ. There are 15 residues in the CDR3. The CDR3 here is CASSLSGTGTSEQYF. In DNA, the CDR3 is TGCGCCAGCAGCCTGTCCGGGACAGGGACATCCGAGCAGTACTTC.

This clone has more than one count but fewer than ten. This chain joins TRBV6-2 or TRBV6-3 and TRBJ2-2, with 8 bases fitting TRBD1. CDR1 is MNHEY, CDR2 SVGEGT, per germline. This CDR3 has 13 amino acids. V shed 5 bases and J 5 bases; nucleotides not matched to a gene: 1. CDR3 coding DNA: TGTGCCAGCAGTCGGGACAGGACCGGGGAGCTGTTTTTT. Its protein is CASSRDRTGELFF.

The chain carries TRBV9 and TRBJ2-7, with D possibly being TRBD1 (5 bases). V lost 5 bases, J lost 6 bases, and 18 bases lay in between. This CDR3 comprises 14 residues. The germline V gene encodes CDR1 SGDLS and CDR2 YYNGEE. CDR3: CASSFQGVGGEQYF. The DNA of the CDR3 is TGTGCCAGCAGTTTTCAGGGTGTCGGTGGCGAGCAGTACTTC. The whole variable domain, filled in from reference TRBV9 and TRBJ2-7, reads DSGVTQTPKHLITATGQRVTLRCSPRSGDLSVYWYQQSLDQGLQFLIQYYNGEERAKGNILERFSAQQFPDLHSELNLSSLELGDSALYFCASSFQGVGGEQYFGPGTRLTVT.

V is TRBV9 and J is TRBJ1-1; 9 bases match TRBD1. The germline gives CDR1 SGDLS, CDR2 YYNGEE. This CDR3 region has 16 residues. V gave up 0 bases and J gave up 5 bases; unmatched junction bases: 8. Written as DNA, the CDR3 is TGTGCCAGCAGCGTAGATTTAGGCGGGACAGGGACTGAAGCTTTCTTT. Its protein product is CASSVDLGGTGTEAFF.

The count of this clone is one. V and J are TRBV11-2 and TRBJ1-3, with 8 bases fitting TRBD1. This CDR3 is built from 17 residues. Germline trimming cut 5 bases from V and 0 bases from J; bases unmatched to any gene: 9. Germline assignment: CDR1 SGHAT and CDR2 FQNNGV. This chain's CDR3 is CASSALTGGFSGNTIYF. CDR3 in DNA: TGTGCCAGCAGCGCATTAACAGGGGGTTTCTCTGGAAACACCATATATTTT.

The V call is TRBV11-2, the J call TRBJ1-4; the D gene is possibly TRBD1 (5 bases). This CDR3 is 17 amino acids long. Deletions cut 1 base from V and 4 bases from J, with 16 bases between. CDR1 is SGHAT, CDR2 FQNNGV, per germline. The chain's CDR3 is CASSLVGQGGYNEKLFF. CDR3 nucleotides: TGTGCCAGCAGCTTAGTAGGGCAGGGTGGATATAATGAAAAACTGTTTTTT.

This clone has a handful of counts. The rearrangement joins TRBV7-9 to TRBJ1-1, with 8 nucleotides matching TRBD1. V was clipped by 3 bases and J by 1 base; unmatched bases: 1. The CDR3 has 14 residues. Germline V lookup: CDR1 SEHNR, CDR2 FQNEAQ (reference sequence). This CDR3 is CASSFRGRNTEAFF. The CDR3 DNA reads as TGTGCCAGCAGCTTCAGGGGGCGGAACACTGAAGCTTTCTTT.

In its sample, this clone was seen once. This chain joins TRBV28 and TRBJ2-1; 7 positions match TRBD2. CDR3 length: 14 amino acids. V was clipped by 8 bases and J by 4 bases; unmatched bases: 8. CDR1 is MDHEN and CDR2 is SYDVKM in the germline V gene. In DNA, the CDR3 is TGTGCCAGCGCGTCGGGAGGTACTTACAATGAGCAGTTCTTC. This translates into CASASGGTYNEQFF.

CDR3 protein: CASSVGGTARQETQYF. The CDR3 DNA reads TGTGCCAGCAGTGTGGGGGGGACTGCCCGGCAAGAGACCCAGTACTTC. The chain recombines TRBV6-1 with TRBJ2-5; TRBD2 aligns across 7 bases. The CDR3 runs to 16 residues. The junction had 10 bases not matched to a gene; V was cut back by 4 bases and J by 2 bases. Per germline, CDR1 MNHNS and CDR2 SASEGT.

This clone occurred a few times. The chain recombines TRBV9 with TRBJ2-2, with 7 bases fitting TRBD2. The V gene end was trimmed by 0 bases and the J gene end by 4 bases; junction bases not matched to a gene: 3. The CDR3 runs 15 residues. CDR1 and CDR2 from the germline V gene are SGDLS and YYNGEE. CDR3 in DNA: TGTGCCAGCAGCGTAGACGGGAGGTTCACCGGGGAGCTGTTTTTT. This translates into CASSVDGRFTGELFF. Full variable domain (remainder filled in from reference TRBV9 and TRBJ2-2): DSGVTQTPKHLITATGQRVTLRCSPRSGDLSVYWYQQSLDQGLQFLIQYYNGEERAKGNILERFSAQQFPDLHSELNLSSLELGDSALYFCASSVDGRFTGELFFGEGSRLTVL.

This clone was detected only once. This chain links TRBV6-5 with TRBJ2-1; 8 positions match TRBD2. Trimming removed 4 bases from V and 4 bases from J; junction bases left unmatched: 9. The CDR3 is 16 residues long. Germline CDR1 reads MNHEY; CDR2 reads SVGAGI. The CDR3 DNA reads as TGTGCCAGCAGTTCGAGCGGGAGTATGGGTTACAATGAGCAGTTCTTC. Translated: CASSSSGSMGYNEQFF.

The CDR3 loop is CASSQEVFGGNTIYF. The CDR3 DNA sequence: TGTGCCAGCAGCCAAGAAGTCTTCGGTGGAAACACCATATATTTT. The chain recombines TRBV3-1 (or the pseudogene TRBV3-2) with TRBJ1-3; no reliable D call. The V gene's germline CDR1 is LGHDT and CDR2 YNNKEL (reference sequence). There are 15 residues in the CDR3. Trimming took off 0 bases at V and 3 bases at J, with 9 bases between the two ends.

The chain links TRBV7-9 to TRBJ2-6, with D unresolved. Trimming took off 5 bases at V and 2 bases at J, with 10 bases between the two ends. Germline assignment: CDR1 SEHNR and CDR2 FQNEAQ (reference sequence). The CDR3 covers 15 residues. In DNA form, the CDR3 reads TGTGCCAGCAGCGCCTCCGGAGCTGGGGCCAACGTCCTGACTTTC. Its protein is CASSASGAGANVLTF.

The CDR3 sequence: CASSPTSGQNEKLFF. As DNA, the CDR3 is TGTGCCAGCAGCCCTACCTCTGGACAGAATGAAAAACTGTTTTTT. J is TRBJ1-4 and V is TRBV3-1 (or the pseudogene TRBV3-2); D perhaps matches TRBD1 (6 bases). The V gene's germline CDR1 is LGHDT and CDR2 YNNKEL (reference sequence). V lost 4 bases and J lost 5, with 14 bases in between. This CDR3 has 15 amino acids.

By its share, this clone is medium-sized. The rearrangement joins TRBV4-2 to TRBJ1-2, with D perhaps matching TRBD1 (5 bases). Germline loops: CDR1 LGHNA, CDR2 YNFKEQ. The CDR3 length is 15 residues. V lost 4 bases to trimming and J lost 8 bases, with 20 bases between them. The CDR3 here is CASSPGVDAGHGYTF. DNA of the CDR3: TGTGCCAGCAGCCCAGGAGTGGACGCAGGGCACGGCTACACCTTC.

The chain uses TRBV18 and TRBJ2-1; TRBD2 matches at 12 bases. CDR1 is KGHSH and CDR2 is LQKENI in the germline V gene. This CDR3 is built from 15 residues. Trimming removed 1 base from V and 8 bases from J; junction bases left unmatched: 3. The CDR3 DNA follows: TGTGCCAGCTCACCACGACTAGCGGGAGCAGATGAGCAGTTCTTC. Amino acids: CASSPRLAGADEQFF.

This clone was observed a single time. V and J are TRBV6-2 or TRBV6-3 and TRBJ2-1; TRBD1 might be the D (6 bases). Trimming left V 3 bases short and J 5 bases short, with 11 bases between. Germline CDR1 reads MNHEY; CDR2 reads SVGEGT. The CDR3 is 14 amino acids. As DNA, the CDR3 is TGTGCCAGCAGTTATGAGGACAGCAACAATGAGCAGTTCTTC. Protein product: CASSYEDSNNEQFF.